These 20 T cell receptor beta chains came from one sample sequenced in a study of molecular identifiers for immune sequencing clone quantification (dated by TCRdb to 2016 to 2018). The protocol used for the library was PCR. The data were produced on a NextSeq 500. Through fastp at Q25 and MiXCR, TCRdb rebuilt clones from the public reads, retaining in-frame beta chains. Identical CDR3 proteins give one entry, which carries the most common genes and DNA. The sample includes around 320,000 distinct CDR3 sequences, with 24% observed a single time. The ten largest account for roughly 0.7% of the sample. The sequencing input was naive CD8+ T cells from blood, with Jurkat cell RNA spiked in. The cell subset or site label of this sample denotes: FACS-sorted CD8+CD4-CCR7+CD45RA+ naive T cells. These receptors were obtained from a human donor in good health. Some libraries in this study had Jurkat cell RNA spiked in.

The table lists this clonotype with many counts. The CDR3 spells CSVHGDYEQYF. In DNA, the CDR3 is TGCAGCGTCCACGGGGACTACGAGCAGTACTTC. This chain uses TRBV29-1 with TRBJ2-7; the D gene is possibly TRBD2 (5 bases). CDR1 and CDR2 (germline): SQVTM, ANQGSEA. Trimming removed 6 bases from V and 3 bases from J, with 9 bases in between. There are 11 residues in the CDR3.

Remarks on this clonotype: This sequence may be a read error, since a much larger clone differs from it by one base. The rearrangement uses TRBV2 and TRBJ1-5, with TRBD1 matching over 11 bases. The CDR3 is 15 amino acids. Germline V gives CDR1 SNHLY, CDR2 FYNNEI. CDR3 nucleotide sequence: TGTGCCCGCAGAGACCGGGACAGGGGGATTCAGCCCCAGCATTTT. Residues: CARRDRDRGIQPQHF.

Points on this clonotype: An end of the junction differs from the germline gene, which may be a read error. The genes are TRBV5-3 and TRBJ1-1, with D maybe TRBD1 (5 bases). TRBV5-3 falls under the ORF class, with uncertain function. This CDR3 contains 12 residues. DNA for the CDR3: TGTGCCAGCAGCTTTAGAGACAGTGAAGCTTTCTTT. This gives the protein CASSFRDSEAFF.

The chain has TRBV7-6 and TRBJ2-3; TRBD2 might be the D (6 bases). This CDR3 comprises 15 residues. Trimming removed 5 bases from V and 0 bases from J, with 12 bases in between. Looked up from germline, CDR1 is SGHVS and CDR2 is FNYEAQ. The CDR3 protein is CASSPRTTSTDTQYF. CDR3 bases: TGTGCCAGCAGCCCTAGGACTACTAGCACAGATACGCAGTATTTT.

Points on this clonotype: Given a much more abundant clone one base away, this may be a read error. The rearrangement uses TRBV28 and TRBJ2-3; TRBD2 matches 7 bases. Germline-derived CDR1 and CDR2 are MDHEN and SYDVKM. The CDR3 is 16 amino acids. J was trimmed by 4 bases and V by 6 bases; bases with no gene match: 13. The CDR3 loop is CASSHWASGPPDTQYF. The CDR3 region has the DNA TGTGCCAGCAGCCACTGGGCTAGCGGACCTCCAGATACGCAGTATTTT. The full variable domain, its missing parts supplied by reference TRBV28 and TRBJ2-3, is DVKVTQSSRYLVKRTGEKVFLECVQDMDHENMFWYRQDPGLGLRLIYFSYDVKMKEKGDIPEGYSVSREKKERFSLILESASTNQTSMYLCASSHWASGPPDTQYFGPGTRLTVL.

This rearrangement joins TRBV6-2 or TRBV6-3 to TRBJ1-1, with 8 bases identical to TRBD1. CDR3 length equals 13 residues. V dropped 6 bases and J dropped 10; count of bases not matched to a gene: 10. Germline CDR1 MNHEY, CDR2 SVGEGT. The CDR3: CASSLRMDRAAFF. In DNA form, the CDR3 reads TGTGCCAGCAGCCTACGGATGGACAGGGCAGCTTTCTTT.

This chain links TRBV20-1 with TRBJ2-7, with no clear D. CDR1 and CDR2 (germline): DFQATT, SNEGSKA (reference sequence). This CDR3 contains 12 residues. V dropped 1 base and J dropped 5 bases, with 9 bases sitting between them. The CDR3 is CSARADLDEQYF. The CDR3 DNA reads TGCAGTGCTAGAGCGGATCTCGACGAGCAGTACTTC.

Many counts were recorded for this clonotype. The chain is built from TRBV5-4 and TRBJ2-3; the match to TRBD2 covers 8 bases. The length of the CDR3 is 16 residues. Germline V lookup: CDR1 SGHNT, CDR2 YYREEE (reference sequence). Losses at the gene ends were 4 bases for V and 0 bases for J; bases not matched to a gene: 7. CDR3 residues: CASSRTWTSSTDTQYF. CDR3 nucleotide sequence: TGTGCCAGCAGCCGTACTTGGACTAGCAGCACAGATACGCAGTATTTT. The full variable domain, in which reference TRBV5-4 and TRBJ2-3 provide the parts outside the CDR3, is ETGVTQSPTHLIKTRGQQVTLRCSSQSGHNTVSWYQQALGQGPQFIFQYYREEENGRGNFPPRFSGLQFPNYSSELNVNALELDDSALYLCASSRTWTSSTDTQYFGPGTRLTVL.

This clonotype was seen ten or more times. The chain combines TRBV28 with TRBJ1-5; possibly TRBD1 for D (6 bases). Germline lookup yields CDR1 MDHEN and CDR2 SYDVKM. Trimming took 2 bases from V and 0 from J, leaving 14 bases between them. The CDR3 has 17 amino acids. The CDR3 DNA sequence: TGTGCCAGCAGTTTAGACAGGTGGACCTATAGCAATCAGCCCCAGCATTTT. Amino acids: CASSLDRWTYSNQPQHF.

The chain uses TRBV20-1 and TRBJ1-4; D gene unclear. Germline CDR1 reads DFQATT; CDR2 reads SNEGSKA (reference sequence). With 2 bases removed from V and 8 bases from J, the gap between germline ends came to 15 bases. The CDR3 covers 14 residues. The CDR3 loop reads CSARSLEVGEKLFF. The CDR3 DNA reads TGCAGTGCTAGATCCCTCGAGGTGGGGGAAAAACTGTTTTTT.

Comment on this clonotype: Since the CDR3 does not end with the conserved phenylalanine or tryptophan, this likely comes from a read error. This rearrangement joins TRBV27 to TRBJ2-5; D might be TRBD1 (6 bases). V was clipped by 1 base and J by 7 bases, with 19 bases between them. Per germline, CDR1 MNHEY and CDR2 SMNVEV (reference sequence). The CDR3 runs 16 residues. The CDR3 DNA is TGTGCCAGCAGTTTATATCCAGGACAGACCAAGAGGACCCAGTACTCC. This translates into CASSLYPGQTKRTQYS.

This clonotype was seen a handful of times. The V gene is TRBV9, the J gene TRBJ1-5; D unclear. Trimming stripped 0 bases from V and 6 bases from J, with 10 bases between. This CDR3 is built from 14 residues. Germline assignment: CDR1 SGDLS and CDR2 YYNGEE. CDR3 residues: CASSVGSEFQPQHF. The DNA of the CDR3 is TGTGCCAGCAGCGTAGGGAGTGAATTTCAGCCCCAGCATTTT.

This clonotype has ten or more counts. This chain links TRBV5-4 with TRBJ2-5, with unresolved D. This CDR3 comprises 15 residues. Trimming removed 0 bases from V and 1 base from J, with 10 bases in between. From germline, CDR1 is SGHNT and CDR2 YYREEE (reference sequence). CDR3 residues: CASSLVAQPQETQYF. The CDR3 DNA sequence: TGTGCCAGCAGCTTGGTCGCGCAACCCCAAGAGACCCAGTACTTC.

This clonotype was counted many times. J is TRBJ2-7 and V is TRBV6-2 or TRBV6-3, with 7 bases matching TRBD1. Losses at the gene ends were 6 bases for V and 0 bases for J; bases not matched to a gene: 8. Per the germline V gene, CDR1 is MNHEY and CDR2 is SVGEGT. The CDR3 totals 15 residues. Here the CDR3 DNA reads TGTGCCAGCAGCCTAGACAGGGCTGGCTCCTACGAGCAGTACTTC. Protein product: CASSLDRAGSYEQYF.

This clonotype appeared a few times. The chain employs TRBV18 and TRBJ2-3; no firm D call. The CDR3 is 18 amino acids. Trimming removed 5 bases from V and 2 bases from J, with 23 bases in between. CDR1 and CDR2 from the germline V gene are KGHSH and LQKENI. This CDR3 is CASSSIDIGRWDTDTQYF. CDR3 sequence (DNA): TGTGCCAGCTCATCGATAGATATTGGACGCTGGGACACAGATACGCAGTATTTT.

The V and J genes are TRBV10-3 and TRBJ2-7, with TRBD1 matching over 8 bases. CDR3 size: 15 residues. CDR1 is ENHRY and CDR2 is SYGVKD in the germline V gene. With 0 bases clipped from V and 7 bases from J, the junction kept 8 bases outside the gene matches. The CDR3 spells CAISESVNRGEEQYF. The CDR3 nucleotides read TGTGCCATCAGTGAGTCGGTAAACAGGGGGGAGGAGCAGTACTTC.

The sample holds many counts of this clonotype. This rearrangement joins TRBV2 to TRBJ2-3; D tentatively reads TRBD1 or TRBD2 (10 bases each). The CDR3 loop spans 15 amino acids. Trimming left V 10 bases short and J 4 bases short, with 21 bases between. In germline, CDR1 is SNHLY, CDR2 FYNNEI. The CDR3 sequence is CATGQGGLASDTQYF. The CDR3 bases are TGTGCCACCGGACAGGGGGGACTAGCGTCAGATACGCAGTATTTT.

This clonotype was found once. The CDR3 region has the DNA TGTGCCGGCAGCTGGGGGACTAGCGGCTTTCCCCTGGAGGAGCAGTACTTC. Protein sequence: CAGSWGTSGFPLEEQYF. The V gene is TRBV5-3, the J gene TRBJ2-7; TRBD2 matches at 11 bases. TRBV5-3 is an ORF for which the function is uncertain. With V trimmed by 10 bases and J by 7 bases, 22 bases remained unmatched. This CDR3 spans 17 amino acids.

This clonotype has a handful of counts. The gene calls are TRBV19 and TRBJ1-5; D might be TRBD1 (5 bases). This CDR3 has 13 residues. V was shortened by 3 bases and J by 6 bases, with 9 bases between the two germline ends. Germline lookup yields CDR1 LNHDA and CDR2 SQIVND (reference sequence). DNA of the CDR3: TGTGCCAGTAGTATGGGGGTAGTTCAGCCCCAGCATTTT. Translated, it gives CASSMGVVQPQHF.

Only a few counts were recorded for this clonotype. A much larger clone differs from this one at a single base, so this may be a read error. This chain joins TRBV7-2 and TRBJ2-7, with D hard to call. The germline V gene has CDR1 SGHTA and CDR2 FQGNSA. The CDR3 consists of 13 residues. The CDR3 nucleotides read TGTGCCAGCAGCCCTTACTCCTCCTACGAGCACTACTTC. Its translation is CASSPYSSYEHYF.